In its sample, the clone carrying this TCR beta chain was seen once. Authors' data handling: Reference gene primer amplification gave estimated nucleated cell counts. Here immunoSEQ multiplex PCR was the method, and the copy in TCRdb shows in-frame clones only, minus some. The V and J calls and clone size are taken from that table; D and trimming were inferred from the DNA. The data show about 270,000 clones, roughly 85% seen once. This sample is drawn from a study of blood T cell repertoires in COVID-19. Looking at the study overall: Acute and convalescent COVID-19 specimens originated in the United States, Italy and Spain. In each case, the material was cDNA or gDNA derived from T cells, B-cell-depleted T cells, or PBMCs.

The CDR3 has 13 amino acids. V shed 4 bases and J shed 4 bases, with 8 bases lying between them. Germline loops: CDR1 LGHNA, CDR2 YSLEER. V gene TRBV4-3 combines with J gene TRBJ2-1; D is ambiguous. The clonotype comes from a woman younger than 35 with acute or convalescent COVID-19. Sequencing input: peripheral blood. The CDR3, as DNA: TGCGCCAGCAGCCCCCTACCTTACAATGAGCAGTTCTTC. It specifies CASSPLPYNEQFF.